The next 12 T cell receptor beta chains were all read from a single sample in a study of post-analysis software for immune sequencing data. What these receptors recognize is not known. TCR beta cDNA libraries had unique molecular identifiers. TCRdb analysed the PCR reads with MiXCR anew, one entry per CDR3 protein. The sample gives about 800,000 distinct CDR3 sequences, just under 30% of which show up once; about 0.5% is in the top ten. Study conclusions and caveats: Controls had lower frequencies than patients of four or five TRBV segments, which included TRBV5-6, TRBV5-1 and TRBV20-1.

Sequenced input: blood. These receptors came from a girl aged 10-17 years with multiple sclerosis.

This clonotype came up a few times. The V and J genes are TRBV3-1 and TRBJ2-3; D is possibly TRBD1 (6 bases). Trimming cost V 3 bases and J 3 bases, with 13 bases left between them. Germline lookup yields CDR1 LGHDT and CDR2 YNNKEL (reference sequence). The length of the CDR3 is 15 residues. The CDR3 coding sequence is TGTGCCAGCAGCCAGGCAGGGGCAGTAACAGATACGCAGTATTTT. Translated: CASSQAGAVTDTQYF.

This clonotype was counted between two and nine times. The chain uses TRBV24-1 and TRBJ2-1; tentative D call: TRBD2 (6 bases). Trimming took 3 bases from V and 6 from J, leaving 17 bases between them. The CDR3 is 16 residues long. Germline V gene lookup returns CDR1 KGHDR and CDR2 SFDVKD. CDR3 in amino acids: CATSDPAPVGGNEQFF. The DNA for the CDR3 is TGTGCCACCAGTGATCCCGCCCCCGTGGGGGGCAATGAGCAGTTCTTC.

The CDR3 DNA follows: TGCGCCAGCAGCTTGGAGCGTTCAATCAATGAGCAGTTCTTC. It translates to CASSLERSINEQFF. The chain links TRBV5-1 to TRBJ2-1; D remains ambiguous. This CDR3 has 14 amino acids. The V end lost 0 bases, the J end lost 6 bases, and 10 bases lay between the germline ends. Germline CDR1 reads SGHRS; CDR2 reads YFSETQ.

The table lists this clonotype with a count of one. The chain carries TRBV29-1 and TRBJ2-4; TRBD1 agrees at 7 bases. Matching the DNA end better, TRBJ2-7 makes the J call doubtful. The CDR3 is 12 amino acids. The V gene's germline CDR1 is SQVTM and CDR2 ANQGSEA. CDR3 bases: TGCAGCGGCGCGGCCGGACAGGCCGAGCAGTACTTC. Encoded protein: CSGAAGQAEQYF.

As regards this clonotype: It may be a read error: a sequence one base away is much more abundant. The gene calls are TRBV29-1 and TRBJ2-3; no reliable D call. Germline V gene lookup returns CDR1 SQVTM and CDR2 ANQGSEA. The CDR3 is 13 residues long. Trimming left V 4 bases short and J 1 base short, with 9 bases between. This chain's CDR3 is CSVGLQGTDTQYF. In nucleotides, the CDR3 is TGCAGCGTTGGTTTGCAGGGCACAGATACGCAGTATTTT.

This clonotype occurred a few times. The rearrangement uses TRBV29-1 and TRBJ2-7; the D gene is possibly TRBD1 (7 bases). V was clipped by 0 bases and J by 2 bases, with 17 bases between them. This CDR3 is 16 amino acids long. Per the germline V gene, CDR1 is SQVTM and CDR2 is ANQGSEA. CDR3 in amino acids: CSVEDAWGDSTYEQYF. DNA for the CDR3: TGCAGCGTTGAAGATGCGTGGGGGGACAGCACCTACGAGCAGTACTTC.

The rearrangement uses TRBV7-9 and TRBJ2-1; TRBD1 aligns across 9 bases. Germline trimming cut 2 bases from V and 4 bases from J; bases unmatched to any gene: 15. The CDR3 length is 19 residues. Germline V gene data show CDR1 as SEHNR and CDR2 as FQNEAQ (reference sequence). In DNA, the CDR3 is TGTGCCAGCAGCTTATCTCGCTTAGTGAGGGACAGGGAATACAATGAGCAGTTCTTC. Amino acid sequence: CASSLSRLVRDREYNEQFF.

The table lists this clonotype with many counts. The V gene is TRBV29-1, the J gene TRBJ2-3; 10 bases are a match to TRBD2. CDR3 length equals 13 residues. Germline V gives CDR1 SQVTM, CDR2 ANQGSEA. V dropped 6 bases and J dropped 4; count of bases not matched to a gene: 4. CDR3 bases: TGCAGCGTAAGCGGGGGGGCCCCAGATACGCAGTATTTT. Encoded protein: CSVSGGAPDTQYF.

This rearrangement joins TRBV20-1 to TRBJ2-3; 10 bases agree with TRBD2. Germline V gene data show CDR1 as DFQATT and CDR2 as SNEGSKA (reference sequence). This CDR3 has 14 amino acids. Trimming took 2 bases from V and 4 from J; bases not matched to a gene: 3. The CDR3 sequence is CSARRTSGPDTQYF. CDR3 nucleotide sequence: TGCAGTGCTAGACGGACTAGCGGCCCAGATACGCAGTATTTT.

This clonotype was observed many times. The V and J genes are TRBV29-1 and TRBJ1-6; 7 bases match TRBD1. V lost 8 bases, J lost 1 base, and 11 bases stayed unmatched. This CDR3 contains 16 residues. Germline V gene sequence: CDR1 SQVTM, CDR2 ANQGSEA. This CDR3 is CSPHRQGESYNSPLHF. As DNA, the CDR3 is TGCAGCCCCCACCGACAGGGTGAATCCTATAATTCACCCCTCCACTTT.

This clonotype was seen at least ten times. The rearrangement uses TRBV10-3 and TRBJ2-3; D remains unclear. This CDR3 is built from 13 residues. The germline V gene has CDR1 ENHRY and CDR2 SYGVKD. V was trimmed by 8 bases and J by 5 bases, leaving 14 bases between them. The CDR3 bases are TGTGCCATCTCGGCCCCTTCTGGAGATACGCAGTATTTT. Protein product: CAISAPSGDTQYF.

The chain employs TRBV3-1 and TRBJ2-1; D uncertain. Germline lookup yields CDR1 LGHDT and CDR2 YNNKEL (reference sequence). Trimming pared 0 bases from V and 8 bases from J, leaving 11 bases between. This CDR3 contains 14 residues. DNA for the CDR3: TGTGCCAGCAGCCAAGAGGGGTCACCCGATGAGCAGTTCTTC. It translates to CASSQEGSPDEQFF.